This is a list of T cell receptor beta chains from one sample in a study of identical twins. TCRdb reprocessed the 5' RACE reads via MiXCR and lists one record per CDR3 protein. The sample contains a few hundred thousand distinct CDR3 sequences, about an eighth of which appear only once. The sample was also linked to a second study, of yellow fever vaccine responses in identical twins.

The sample comprised memory (CD45RO+) T cells sorted from blood. These receptors originate from a young woman in good health. Both conserved end residues are part of each CDR3. D genes are given only for firm matches. Clone size is given for some rows only: seen once, a few or many times, or a class if the clone is expanded.

v_gene: TRBV3-1; j_gene: TRBJ2-3; d_gene: TRBD2; abundance: few; CDR3nt: TGTGCCAGCAGCCCCACCTCAGCGGGGGGGCCTACGCAGTATTTT; CDR3aa: CASSPTSAGGPTQYF
v_gene: TRBV5-5; j_gene: TRBJ2-7; d_gene: .; abundance: .; CDR3nt: TGTGCCAGCAGCCCCCGAAGTGTACCGTTAGGTTACGAGCAGTACTTC; CDR3aa: CASSPRSVPLGYEQYF
v_gene: TRBV27; j_gene: TRBJ2-1; d_gene: .; abundance: many; CDR3nt: TGTGCCAGCAGGCACAGGGATAAGAATCGGAATGAGCAGTTCTTC; CDR3aa: CASRHRDKNRNEQFF
v_gene: TRBV6-1; j_gene: TRBJ1-6; d_gene: .; abundance: many; CDR3nt: TGTGCCAGCAGTAGGGGACGGCTAGATAATTCACCCCTCCACTTT; CDR3aa: CASSRGRLDNSPLHF
v_gene: TRBV6-1; j_gene: TRBJ1-5; d_gene: TRBD1; abundance: .; CDR3nt: TGTGCCAGCAGTGGACAGGGGGTTCATCAGCCCCAGCATTTT; CDR3aa: CASSGQGVHQPQHF
v_gene: TRBV19; j_gene: TRBJ2-1; d_gene: TRBD1; abundance: many; CDR3nt: TGTGCCAGTAGTTTCAACCCAGCCGACAGGGGTGCCTACAATGAGCAGTTCTTC; CDR3aa: CASSFNPADRGAYNEQFF
v_gene: TRBV11-2; j_gene: TRBJ1-1; d_gene: .; abundance: .; CDR3nt: TGTGCCAGCAGCCTATCCACCGTAGGGTTGGGAACTGAAGCTTTCTTT; CDR3aa: CASSLSTVGLGTEAFF
v_gene: TRBV7-2; j_gene: TRBJ1-2; d_gene: .; abundance: .; CDR3nt: TGTGCCAGCAGCCTCCCCTCCCTAGGGAGGACCTTC; CDR3aa: CASSLPSLGRTF
v_gene: TRBV25-1; j_gene: TRBJ1-1; d_gene: TRBD1; abundance: few; CDR3nt: TGTGCCAGCAGGTATTCAGGGGGATCTGAAGCTTTCTTT; CDR3aa: CASRYSGGSEAFF
v_gene: TRBV6-2/TRBV6-3; j_gene: TRBJ2-5; d_gene: TRBD2; abundance: .; CDR3nt: TGTGCCATCCAACGGGGGGGAGCGGGGTCAGGTGAGACCCAGTACTTC; CDR3aa: CAIQRGGAGSGETQYF
v_gene: TRBV7-3; j_gene: TRBJ2-2; d_gene: .; abundance: .; CDR3nt: TGTGCCAGCAGTCTACAGGGACCACCTGCCGGGGAGCTGTTTTTT; CDR3aa: CASSLQGPPAGELFF
v_gene: TRBV5-1; j_gene: TRBJ2-7; d_gene: .; abundance: many; CDR3nt: TGCGCCAGCAGCTTGGACCTCGGGGCCTCGACCTACGAGCAGTACTTC; CDR3aa: CASSLDLGASTYEQYF
v_gene: TRBV7-8; j_gene: TRBJ1-2; d_gene: .; abundance: .; CDR3nt: TGTGCCAGCAGCTTAGAGGCCGGTAGGGGCTACACCTTC; CDR3aa: CASSLEAGRGYTF